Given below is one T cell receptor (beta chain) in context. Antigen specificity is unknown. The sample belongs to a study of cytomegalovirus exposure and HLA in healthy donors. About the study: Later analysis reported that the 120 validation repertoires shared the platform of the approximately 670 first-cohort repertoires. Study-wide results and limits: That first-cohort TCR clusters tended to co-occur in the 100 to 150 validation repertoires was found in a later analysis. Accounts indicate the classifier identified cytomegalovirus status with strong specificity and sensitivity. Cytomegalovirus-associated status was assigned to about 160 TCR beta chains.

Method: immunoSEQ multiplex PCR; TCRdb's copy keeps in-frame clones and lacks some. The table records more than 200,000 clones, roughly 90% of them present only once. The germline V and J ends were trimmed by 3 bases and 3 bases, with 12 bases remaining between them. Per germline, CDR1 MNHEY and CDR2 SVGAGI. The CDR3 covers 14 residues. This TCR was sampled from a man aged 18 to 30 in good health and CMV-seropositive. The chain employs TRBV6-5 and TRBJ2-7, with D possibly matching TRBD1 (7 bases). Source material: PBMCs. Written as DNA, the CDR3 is TGTGCCAGCAGTTATCGGCAGGGGGGCTACGAGCAGTACTTC. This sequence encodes CASSYRQGGYEQYF.